Listed below are T cell receptor beta chains from one sample, sequenced in a study of cytomegalovirus exposure and HLA in healthy donors. Sequenced by immunoSEQ multiplex PCR; TCRdb stores in-frame clones only, minus some. The data contain approximately 97,000 clones, approximately 93% of them singletons. The sample taken for sequencing was PBMCs. Receptors originate from a woman aged 25 to 39 in good health and CMV-seropositive. Both conserved end residues are part of each CDR3. Fields, in order: clone size, J gene, D gene, V gene, CDR3 protein, CDR3 DNA. The D gene is left open where the match is weak. Clone size is stated in some rows and not others, as once, few, many or a class when expanded.

>NA|TRBJ2-3|TRBD1|TRBV28
CASSLGTGDFTDTQYF
TGTGCCAGCAGTTTGGGGACAGGGGACTTCACAGATACGCAGTATTTT
>NA|TRBJ2-7|TRBD2|TRBV7-9
CASSLALAGGPPPYEQYF
TGTGCCAGCAGCTTAGCCCTAGCGGGAGGGCCCCCCCCCTACGAGCAGTACTTC
>once|TRBJ1-1|NA|TRBV2
CASSQRRSTEAFF
TGTGCCAGCAGCCAACGAAGGAGCACTGAAGCTTTCTTT
>NA|TRBJ2-4|TRBD2|TRBV7-9
CASRSGINIQYF
TGTGCCAGCCGTAGCGGGATCAACATTCAGTACTTC
>NA|TRBJ2-3|TRBD1|TRBV5-1
CASSLTGGKFTDTQYF
TGCGCCAGCAGCTTAACAGGGGGCAAGTTCACAGATACGCAGTATTTT
>NA|TRBJ1-4|NA|TRBV5-5
CASSRDATGFNEKLFF
TGTGCCAGCAGCCGAGACGCGACAGGTTTCAATGAAAAACTGTTTTTT
>NA|TRBJ1-1|NA|TRBV18
CASSPLREETEAFF
TGTGCCAGCTCACCACTAAGGGAGGAGACTGAAGCTTTCTTT
>NA|TRBJ2-7|NA|TRBV5-6
CASSLSGQFYEQYF
TGTGCCAGCAGCTTATCAGGACAGTTCTACGAGCAGTACTTC
>NA|TRBJ2-6|TRBD2|TRBV7-2
CASSLGTLAGAGANVLTF
TGTGCCAGCAGCTTAGGGACCCTAGCGGGAGCGGGGGCCAACGTCCTGACTTTC
>NA|TRBJ2-3|NA|TRBV12-5
CASGGEFGDTQYF
TGTGCTAGTGGTGGGGAGTTTGGAGATACGCAGTATTTT
>NA|TRBJ1-5|NA|TRBV19
CASTYALGNQPQHF
TGTGCCAGTACCTACGCGCTGGGCAATCAGCCCCAGCATTTT
>few|TRBJ2-7|TRBD2|TRBV7-2
CASQGGSFGEQYF
TGTGCCAGTCAGGGCGGGAGTTTTGGCGAGCAGTACTTC
>few|TRBJ2-7|TRBD1|TRBV28
CASSYSSDRAEQYF
TGTGCCAGCAGTTACTCCTCGGACAGGGCCGAGCAGTACTTC
>NA|TRBJ2-2|TRBD2|TRBV7-6
CASSSPGLRGELFF
TGTGCCAGCAGCTCCCCGGGACTAAGAGGGGAGCTGTTTTTT
>NA|TRBJ2-7|TRBD2|TRBV28
CASSFLDGRASYEQYF
TGTGCCAGCAGTTTTCTCGACGGGAGGGCGTCCTACGAGCAGTACTTC
>NA|TRBJ1-1|NA|TRBV19
CASSIQGRAEAFF
TGTGCCAGTAGTATACAGGGAAGGGCTGAAGCTTTCTTT
>NA|TRBJ1-1|NA|TRBV7-9
CASSPRLGEDEAFF
TGTGCCAGCAGCCCACGATTAGGGGAGGATGAAGCTTTCTTT
>NA|TRBJ2-2|TRBD2|TRBV5-4
CASSPGGLAGNTGELFF
TGTGCCAGCAGCCCGGGGGGGCTAGCGGGGAACACCGGGGAGCTGTTTTTT
>NA|TRBJ2-1|NA|TRBV30
CAWRHPYNEQFF
TGTGCCTGGAGACACCCGTACAATGAGCAGTTCTTC
>NA|TRBJ2-1|NA|TRBV28
CASHHGATEKGDEQFF
TGTGCCAGCCACCACGGGGCTACCGAAAAGGGGGATGAGCAGTTCTTC
>NA|TRBJ2-4|NA|TRBV15
CATSRDPRGKNIQYF
TGTGCCACCAGCAGAGATCCGAGGGGGAAAAACATTCAGTACTTC
>once|TRBJ2-5|NA|TRBV7-9
CASSFGGKTQYF
TGTGCCAGCAGCTTCGGGGGAAAGACCCAGTACTTC
>NA|TRBJ2-7|NA|TRBV6-5
CASSYSRGSSYEQYF
TGTGCCAGCAGTTACTCGAGGGGGAGCTCCTACGAGCAGTACTTC
>NA|TRBJ2-2|NA|TRBV4-3
CASSQDVDPRGGLFF
TGCGCCAGCAGCCAAGATGTGGACCCCCGTGGAGGGCTGTTTTTT
>NA|TRBJ2-5|NA|TRBV7-9
CASSRRTIEETQYF
TGTGCCAGCAGCCGAAGGACAATTGAAGAGACCCAGTACTTC
>NA|TRBJ1-1|NA|TRBV19
CASTPGQMNTEAFF
TGTGCCAGTACCCCTGGACAGATGAACACTGAAGCTTTCTTT
>once|TRBJ2-7|NA|TRBV9
CASSAGHLYEQYF
TGTGCCAGCAGCGCAGGGCACCTCTACGAGCAGTACTTC
>NA|TRBJ2-1|NA|TRBV7-9
CASSLTGLPRSPEQFF
TGTGCCAGCAGCTTAACAGGACTACCCCGTTCTCCGGAGCAGTTCTTC
>once|TRBJ2-3|TRBD1|TRBV7-3
CASRSGTGSTDTQYF
TGTGCCAGCAGGTCCGGGACAGGGAGCACAGATACGCAGTATTTT
>few|TRBJ2-5|NA|TRBV27
CASSLPVQETQYF
TGTGCCAGCAGTTTACCTGTCCAAGAGACCCAGTACTTC
>NA|TRBJ2-7|TRBD1|TRBV7-8
CASSPGQGASSYEQYF
TGTGCCAGCAGCCCAGGACAGGGTGCCAGCTCCTACGAGCAGTACTTC
>NA|TRBJ2-7|TRBD1|TRBV2
CASRGQGTWYEQYF
TGTGCCAGCCGTGGACAGGGGACATGGTACGAGCAGTACTTC
>NA|TRBJ2-2|NA|TRBV11-2
CASSPPGAWTGELFF
TGTGCCAGCAGCCCCCCAGGGGCTTGGACTGGGGAGCTGTTTTTT
>NA|TRBJ1-3|NA|TRBV28
CASTEAGNTIYF
TGTGCCAGCACCGAGGCGGGAAACACCATATATTTT
>NA|TRBJ2-3|NA|TRBV28
CASSLLGPGRGTDTQYF
TGTGCCAGCAGTTTATTAGGTCCAGGGCGAGGCACAGATACGCAGTATTTT
>once|TRBJ1-1|TRBD1|TRBV7-9
CASSSVAGTGLNTEAFF
TGTGCCAGCAGCTCCGTGGCCGGGACAGGGCTGAACACTGAAGCTTTCTTT
>NA|TRBJ2-1|NA|TRBV5-5
CASSGKVQSSYNEQFF
TGTGCCAGCAGCGGAAAAGTACAGAGCTCCTACAATGAGCAGTTCTTC
>NA|TRBJ2-7|TRBD2|TRBV11-2
CASSLGGGSDVYEQYF
TGTGCCAGCAGCTTAGGGGGCGGGAGTGACGTATACGAGCAGTACTTC
>NA|TRBJ2-6|TRBD1|TRBV2
CASRTGAGANVLTF
TGTGCCAGCAGGACAGGGGCTGGGGCCAACGTCCTGACTTTC
>NA|TRBJ2-6|NA|TRBV27
CASRSLETGANVLTF
TGTGCCAGCAGAAGCCTAGAGACTGGGGCCAACGTCCTGACTTTC
>once|TRBJ1-2|NA|TRBV5-4
CASSLAMEDGYTF
TGTGCCAGCAGCTTGGCCATGGAGGATGGCTACACCTTC
>NA|TRBJ2-5|NA|TRBV28
CASSRSAGVGTQYF
TGTGCCAGCTCCCGGTCGGCAGGTGTGGGGACCCAGTACTTC
>NA|TRBJ1-4|NA|TRBV28
CASSSLRDEKLFF
TGTGCCAGCAGTTCCCTGCGGGATGAAAAACTGTTTTTT
>few|TRBJ2-7|TRBD2|TRBV6-6
CASNPGTSGRGEQYF
TGTGCCAGTAATCCCGGGACTAGCGGGAGGGGCGAGCAGTACTTC
>NA|TRBJ1-1|TRBD1|TRBV5-1
CASSEGQGISTEAFF
TGCGCCAGCAGCGAGGGACAGGGAATTTCCACTGAAGCTTTCTTT
>NA|TRBJ1-5|NA|TRBV28
CASKSPGDPGNQPQHF
TGTGCCAGCAAAAGCCCGGGGGACCCTGGAAATCAGCCCCAGCATTTT
>NA|TRBJ2-1|TRBD2|TRBV5-1
CASRAAPSGIRKEQFF
TGCGCCAGCAGAGCCGCTCCTAGCGGGATACGGAAGGAGCAGTTCTTC
>NA|TRBJ2-1|NA|TRBV5-1
CASSLRGSYNEQFF
TGCGCCAGCAGCTTAAGAGGAAGTTACAATGAGCAGTTCTTC
>once|TRBJ2-1|TRBD2|TRBV10-3
CAISASGTSGYNEQFF
TGTGCCATCAGTGCTTCCGGGACTAGCGGCTACAATGAGCAGTTCTTC
>NA|TRBJ2-7|NA|TRBV28
CASSLAGSYEQYF
TGTGCCAGCAGTTTAGCGGGCTCCTACGAGCAGTACTTC